The 25 T cell receptor beta chains listed next were all sequenced from one sample in a study of blood T cell repertoires in COVID-19. The method was immunoSEQ multiplex PCR; TCRdb's version includes in-frame clones alone and lacks a portion of them. There are approximately 220,000 clones in the sample; about 80% occur only once, and roughly 2.3% lies in the top ten. The material sequenced was peripheral blood. Receptors were obtained from a woman in her sixties or seventies with acute or convalescent COVID-19.

The rearrangement links TRBV24-1 to TRBJ1-2; 7 nucleotides line up with TRBD1. The V segment lost 3 bases and the J segment 7 bases; nucleotides outside the gene matches: 10. The CDR3 contains 15 residues. Germline V lookup: CDR1 KGHDR, CDR2 SFDVKD. The CDR3 here is CATSDPGGKYGGYTF. The CDR3 nucleotides are TGTGCCACCAGTGATCCAGGGGGAAAGTACGGTGGCTACACCTTC.

J is TRBJ1-4 and V is TRBV19; maybe TRBD1 (5 bases). The ends were cut back, 6 bases at V and 8 bases at J, with 16 bases in the middle. The length of the CDR3 is 14 residues. Germline lookup yields CDR1 LNHDA and CDR2 SQIVND (reference sequence). CDR3 amino acids: CASSLTVVEEKLFF. The CDR3 coding sequence is TGTGCCAGTAGCCTGACAGTCGTTGAGGAAAAACTGTTTTTT.

The genes are TRBV24-1 and TRBJ1-1; D is uncertain. V was pared by 8 bases and J by 1 base, with 13 bases between. The CDR3 is 14 amino acids. The germline V gene encodes CDR1 KGHDR and CDR2 SFDVKD. The CDR3 region is CATKGTVPNTEAFF. CDR3 coding DNA: TGTGCCACCAAAGGAACAGTCCCGAACACTGAAGCTTTCTTT.

J is TRBJ1-2 and V is TRBV4-2; 8 bases line up with TRBD1. The CDR3 spans 13 residues. The germline CDR1 and CDR2 sequences are LGHNA and YNFKEQ. Losses at the gene ends were 0 bases for V and 12 bases for J; bases not matched to a gene: 6. The CDR3 DNA reads TGTGCCAGCAGCCAAGATTTAGGACAGGGAAACACCTTC. Residues: CASSQDLGQGNTF.

The CDR3 DNA follows: TGTGCCACCAGCAGAGGATCGTGGGGGGGCAACACTGAAGCTTTCTTT. Its protein is CATSRGSWGGNTEAFF. The chain has TRBV15 and TRBJ1-1; D is perhaps TRBD1 (6 bases). Germline V gene data show CDR1 as LNHNV and CDR2 as YYDKDF (reference sequence). V lost 1 base to trimming and J lost 2 bases, with 14 bases between them. The CDR3 spans 16 residues.

This clone was picked up one time. V and J are TRBV6-5 and TRBJ2-3, with TRBD1 identical over 9 bases. V dropped 8 bases and J dropped 5; count of bases not matched to a gene: 5. The CDR3 totals 13 residues. Germline assignment: CDR1 MNHEY and CDR2 SVGAGI. The CDR3 nucleotides are TGTGCCAGCCGGAGACAGGGGGTAGATACGCAGTATTTT. Residues: CASRRQGVDTQYF.

This chain connects TRBV7-2 to TRBJ1-4; D remains unclear. Trimming shortened V by 0 bases and J by 10 bases, and 15 bases separated the two germline ends. Germline lookup yields CDR1 SGHTA and CDR2 FQGNSA. The CDR3 extends over 15 amino acids. The CDR3: CASSLAASDRGKLFF. DNA of the CDR3: TGTGCCAGCAGCTTAGCCGCCTCTGACCGAGGAAAACTGTTTTTT.

This chain uses TRBV20-1 with TRBJ2-1, with 8 bases fitting TRBD2. The CDR3 loop spans 17 amino acids. Germline assignment: CDR1 DFQATT and CDR2 SNEGSKA (reference sequence). J lost 1 base, V lost 3 bases, and 11 bases had no gene match. The CDR3 spells CSASGILAGISYNEQFF. CDR3 bases: TGCAGTGCTAGTGGTATCCTAGCGGGTATTTCCTACAATGAGCAGTTCTTC.

This clone was picked up one time. V and J are TRBV5-6 and TRBJ1-4, with TRBD1 matching 10 bases. This CDR3 is built from 17 residues. Germline CDR1 is SGHDT and CDR2 is YYEEEE. Germline trimming cut 5 bases from V and 2 bases from J; bases unmatched to any gene: 9. The CDR3 reads CASRRGTGVGTNEKLFF. The CDR3 DNA is TGTGCCAGCAGGCGGGGGACAGGGGTTGGCACTAATGAAAAACTGTTTTTT.

V usage is TRBV7-2 and J usage is TRBJ1-1; 7 positions match TRBD1. CDR3 length equals 14 residues. V lost 5 bases, J lost 4 bases, and 7 bases stayed unmatched. Germline CDR1 is SGHTA and CDR2 is FQGNSA. The CDR3 loop reads CASSPQGVGTEAFF. Here the CDR3 DNA reads TGTGCCAGCAGCCCGCAGGGGGTGGGCACTGAAGCTTTCTTT.

This sequence joins TRBV7-9 and TRBJ1-1, with D perhaps matching TRBD1 (6 bases). V was cut by 2 bases and J by 11 bases, with 12 bases left in between. Germline lookup yields CDR1 SEHNR and CDR2 FQNEAQ (reference sequence). The CDR3 contains 12 residues. The CDR3 spells CASSLQGRLAFF. The CDR3 region has the DNA TGTGCCAGCAGCTTACAGGGGCGCCTGGCTTTCTTT.

The chain combines TRBV7-2 with TRBJ2-7; TRBD2 matches at 7 bases. Per the germline V gene, CDR1 is SGHTA and CDR2 is FQGNSA. V dropped 1 base and J dropped 0; count of bases not matched to a gene: 3. CDR3 length equals 15 residues. The CDR3 DNA reads as TGTGCCAGCAGCTTAGGGCGGGGGACCTCCTACGAGCAGTACTTC. Amino acid sequence: CASSLGRGTSYEQYF. Full variable domain (missing parts from reference TRBV7-2 and TRBJ2-7): GAGVSQSPSNKVTEKGKDVELRCDPISGHTALYWYRQSLGQGLEFLIYFQGNSAPDKSGLPSDRFSAERTGGSVSTLTIQRTQQEDSAVYLCASSLGRGTSYEQYFGPGTRLTVT.

This clone was seen only a few times. The V and J genes are TRBV2 and TRBJ2-5; D gene ambiguous. V was trimmed by 8 bases and J by 7 bases, leaving 8 bases between them. CDR1 is SNHLY, CDR2 FYNNEI, per germline. The CDR3 is 10 residues long. CDR3 protein: CASYSGTQYF. CDR3 sequence (DNA): TGTGCCAGCTATTCAGGGACCCAGTACTTC.

The gene calls are TRBV14 and TRBJ1-3; TRBD1 aligns across 7 bases. The CDR3 runs 16 residues. V shed 1 base and J 0 bases; nucleotides not matched to a gene: 3. Per the germline V gene, CDR1 is SGHDN and CDR2 is FVKESK. The CDR3 DNA is TGTGCCAGCAGCCAAGGACAGGGATACTCTGGAAACACCATATATTTT. Translated: CASSQGQGYSGNTIYF.

This sequence joins TRBV5-5 and TRBJ2-1; 9 bases are shared with TRBD2. This CDR3 has 15 residues. Germline values: CDR1 SGHKS, CDR2 YYEKEE (reference sequence). V gave up 7 bases and J gave up 5 bases; unmatched junction bases: 10. CDR3 protein: CASGWSSGKNNEQFF. The CDR3 DNA is TGTGCCAGCGGCTGGTCTAGCGGGAAAAACAATGAGCAGTTCTTC.

This rearrangement joins TRBV4-2 to TRBJ1-6; 7 bases match TRBD1. Germline CDR1 and CDR2: LGHNA and YNFKEQ. CDR3 length: 16 amino acids. V dropped 3 bases and J dropped 8; count of bases not matched to a gene: 10. The CDR3 sequence is CASSHGTAQGDSPLHF. Here the CDR3 DNA reads TGTGCCAGCAGCCACGGAACCGCCCAGGGGGATTCACCCCTCCACTTT.

The genes are TRBV9 and TRBJ2-2, with 8 positions matching TRBD1. This CDR3 is 14 amino acids long. V lost 2 bases to trimming and J lost 4 bases; unmatched junction nucleotides: 1. Germline loops: CDR1 SGDLS, CDR2 YYNGEE. CDR3 coding DNA: TGTGCCAGCAGCGTGACAGGGGTCACCGGGGAGCTGTTTTTT. This encodes CASSVTGVTGELFF. The complete variable domain, with remaining parts taken from reference TRBV9 and TRBJ2-2, reads DSGVTQTPKHLITATGQRVTLRCSPRSGDLSVYWYQQSLDQGLQFLIQYYNGEERAKGNILERFSAQQFPDLHSELNLSSLELGDSALYFCASSVTGVTGELFFGEGSRLTVL.

Only a few counts were recorded for this clone. Within the sample, other DNA sequences also encode this same CDR3. The V and J genes are TRBV5-1 and TRBJ1-5; D is ambiguous. Germline V gene data show CDR1 as SGHRS and CDR2 as YFSETQ. This CDR3 is built from 13 residues. Trimming left V 1 base short and J 4 bases short, with 6 bases between. The CDR3: CASSLRGNQPQHF. The CDR3 DNA follows: TGCGCCAGCAGCTTGCGGGGTAATCAGCCCCAGCATTTT.

This clone was counted only a few times. The chain uses TRBV5-6 and TRBJ1-2; D gene ambiguous. The germline V gene has CDR1 SGHDT and CDR2 YYEEEE. Trimming left V 2 bases short and J 0 bases short, with 14 bases between. This CDR3 has 16 residues. For the CDR3, the DNA is TGTGCCAGCAGCTTAAGACACCGCTATACTAACTATGGCTACACCTTC. Its protein is CASSLRHRYTNYGYTF.

The J gene is TRBJ1-2, the V gene TRBV6-1, with D tentatively TRBD1 (6 bases). The CDR3 spans 13 residues. Germline CDR1 MNHNS, CDR2 SASEGT. The V end lost 1 base, the J end lost 8 bases, and 11 bases lay between the germline ends. This CDR3 is CASSEEGGVGYTF. The CDR3, as DNA: TGTGCCAGCAGTGAAGAAGGGGGAGTCGGCTACACCTTC.

CDR3 nucleotide sequence: TGTGCCAGCAGTCAGGGAACCACTGAAGCTTTCTTT. Its translation: CASSQGTTEAFF. J is TRBJ1-1 and V is TRBV6-5, with D possibly matching TRBD1 (5 bases). The V gene lost 5 bases and the J gene lost 4 bases, with 8 bases spanning the gap. Germline CDR1 and CDR2: MNHEY and SVGAGI. The CDR3 covers 12 residues.

V is TRBV5-4 and J is TRBJ2-1; 12 nucleotides agree with TRBD2. The CDR3 runs 17 residues. The germline V gene has CDR1 SGHNT and CDR2 YYREEE (reference sequence). V shed 4 bases, J shed 0 bases, and the junction held 5 bases outside the gene matches. The CDR3 DNA is TGTGCCAGCAGCCGACTAGCGGGGGTTAGCTCCTACAATGAGCAGTTCTTC. It specifies CASSRLAGVSSYNEQFF.

The chain has TRBV4-2 and TRBJ1-1; 9 bases line up with TRBD1. Germline assignment: CDR1 LGHNA and CDR2 YNFKEQ. This CDR3 spans 15 amino acids. V was pared by 4 bases and J by 2 bases, with 5 bases of the junction left unmatched. The CDR3 reads CASSRPGQGNTEAFF. For the CDR3, the DNA is TGTGCCAGCAGCCGTCCGGGACAGGGAAACACTGAAGCTTTCTTT.

The rearrangement joins TRBV18 to TRBJ2-1; 10 nucleotides line up with TRBD2. This CDR3 has 17 residues. Trimming took 0 bases from V and 3 from J; bases not matched to a gene: 5. Germline-derived CDR1 and CDR2 are KGHSH and LQKENI. CDR3 DNA: TGTGCCAGCTCACCACCCCTAGCGGGGGCCGGCTACAATGAGCAGTTCTTC. Protein: CASSPPLAGAGYNEQFF.

To note about this clone: The same CDR3 is also encoded by other DNA sequences in this sample. The V call is TRBV7-3, the J call TRBJ1-2; 9 bases fit TRBD1. With V trimmed by 5 bases and J by 4 bases, 2 bases remained unmatched. The CDR3 runs to 13 residues. Per germline, CDR1 SGHTA and CDR2 FQGTGA. This chain's CDR3 is CASSLGQGYGYTF. CDR3 bases: TGTGCCAGCAGCCTGGGACAGGGCTATGGCTACACCTTC.